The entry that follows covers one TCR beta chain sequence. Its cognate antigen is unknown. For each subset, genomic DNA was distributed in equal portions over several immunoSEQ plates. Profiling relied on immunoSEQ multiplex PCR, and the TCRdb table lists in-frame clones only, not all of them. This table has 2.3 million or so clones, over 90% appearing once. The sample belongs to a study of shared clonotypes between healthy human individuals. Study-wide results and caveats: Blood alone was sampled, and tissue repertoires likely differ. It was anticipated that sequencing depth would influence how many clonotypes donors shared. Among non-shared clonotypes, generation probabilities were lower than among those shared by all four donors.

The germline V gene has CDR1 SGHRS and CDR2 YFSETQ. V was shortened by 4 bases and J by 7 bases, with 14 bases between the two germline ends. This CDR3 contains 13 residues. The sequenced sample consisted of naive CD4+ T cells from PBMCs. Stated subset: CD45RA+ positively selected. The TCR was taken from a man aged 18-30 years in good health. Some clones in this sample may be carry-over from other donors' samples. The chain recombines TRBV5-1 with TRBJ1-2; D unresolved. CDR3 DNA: TGCGCCAGCAGCCCGCGAGACTTGGTTGGCTACACCTTC. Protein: CASSPRDLVGYTF.